The clone carrying this T cell receptor beta chain was seen many times. TCR cDNA molecules each had a unique molecular identifier. TCRdb re-derived calls from the 5' RACE reads in MiXCR, one entry per CDR3 protein. This table has roughly 20,000 distinct CDR3 sequences, roughly 4.5% appearing once. This sample was taken from a study of spatial heterogeneity in lung cancer. Study-level background: A consistent excess of beta-chain over alpha-chain sequences was detected.

Stated time point: sample taken at primary tumor resection. The sequenced material consisted of unsorted whole RNA from tumor, nontumor lung or frozen PBMC. This CDR3 is built from 13 residues. V shed 5 bases, J shed 1 base, and the junction held 5 bases outside the gene matches. Per germline, CDR1 DFQATT and CDR2 SNEGSKA (reference sequence). This material consisted of PBMCs, taken at surgery. The rearrangement joins TRBV20-1 to TRBJ2-7; 7 nucleotides agree with TRBD2. This receptor was taken from a male donor with early-stage non-small cell lung cancer. The CDR3 region has the DNA TGCAGTGCTGCCGGGGGGAATTCCTACGAGCAGTACTTC. Protein sequence: CSAAGGNSYEQYF.